Presented here are 13 T cell receptor beta chains from one specimen sequenced in a study of blood T cell repertoires in COVID-19. TCRdb keeps only in-frame clones here, not all; method: immunoSEQ multiplex PCR. This table has 77,000 or so clones, about 80% appearing once. The sample was peripheral blood. These receptors were obtained from a man aged 25 to 40 with COVID-19, enrolled during active disease.

The chain uses TRBV6-2 or TRBV6-3 and TRBJ2-1; 9 positions agree with TRBD2. V shed 4 bases and J 3 bases; nucleotides not matched to a gene: 7. The CDR3 sequence is 16 residues long. Germline loops: CDR1 MNHEY, CDR2 SVGEGT. The CDR3 spells CASSSQETSGYNEQFF. For the CDR3, the DNA is TGTGCCAGCAGTTCTCAAGAGACTAGCGGCTACAATGAGCAGTTCTTC.

The chain is built from TRBV10-3 and TRBJ2-1, with TRBD2 identical over 16 bases. CDR1 and CDR2 (germline): ENHRY, SYGVKD. The CDR3 runs to 18 residues. Trimming at V came to 4 bases and at J to 0 bases, leaving 3 bases not matched to a gene. The DNA for the CDR3 is TGTGCCATCAGTGCGGGACTAGCGGGAGGGAGCTCCTACAATGAGCAGTTCTTC. Its protein is CAISAGLAGGSSYNEQFF.

V usage is TRBV6-5 and J usage is TRBJ2-1; weak D call: TRBD1 (6 bases). Trimming left V 8 bases short and J 5 bases short, with 10 bases between. The germline V gene encodes CDR1 MNHEY and CDR2 SVGAGI. The CDR3 has 12 residues. In nucleotides, the CDR3 is TGTGCCAGCTCCCAGGGGCACAATGAGCAGTTCTTC. This gives the protein CASSQGHNEQFF.

This rearrangement joins TRBV20-1 to TRBJ1-4, with a weak D call TRBD1 (6 bases). The V gene's germline CDR1 is DFQATT and CDR2 SNEGSKA (reference sequence). The CDR3 spans 16 residues. V was shortened by 3 bases and J by 8 bases, with 22 bases between the two germline ends. CDR3: CSASRQGRGGSEKLFF. The CDR3 DNA follows: TGCAGTGCTAGTAGGCAGGGGAGGGGGGGAAGCGAAAAACTGTTTTTT.

This chain connects TRBV7-6 to TRBJ2-2; TRBD2 aligns across 12 bases. With V trimmed by 4 bases and J by 3 bases, 6 bases remained unmatched. Per germline, CDR1 SGHVS and CDR2 FNYEAQ. The length of the CDR3 is 17 residues. The CDR3 loop is CASSSSLAGGYTGELFF. The DNA of the CDR3 is TGTGCCAGCAGCTCCTCTCTAGCGGGAGGGTACACCGGGGAGCTGTTTTTT.

This clone was found once. The chain combines TRBV30 with TRBJ2-2; D is possibly TRBD1 (5 bases). Germline V gene lookup returns CDR1 GTSNPN and CDR2 SVGIG (reference sequence). The germline V and J ends were trimmed by 3 bases and 4 bases, with 12 bases remaining between them. There are 14 residues in the CDR3. Here the CDR3 DNA reads TGTGCCTGGAGGAAGGGGCATGGCACCGGGGAGCTGTTTTTT. It encodes CAWRKGHGTGELFF. Full variable domain (outside the CDR3, taken from reference TRBV30 and TRBJ2-2): SQTIHQWPATLVQPVGSPLSLECTVEGTSNPNLYWYRQAAGRGLQLLFYSVGIGQISSEVPQNLSASRPQDRQFILSSKKLLLSDSGFYLCAWRKGHGTGELFFGEGSRLTVL.

V usage is TRBV6-5 and J usage is TRBJ1-1, with D perhaps matching TRBD1 (5 bases). The CDR3 has 15 residues. CDR1 is MNHEY, CDR2 SVGAGI, per germline. The V end lost 7 bases, the J end lost 0 bases, and 15 bases lay between the germline ends. CDR3: CASTTPDRMNTEAFF. Written as DNA, the CDR3 is TGTGCCAGCACTACGCCCGACAGAATGAACACTGAAGCTTTCTTT.

The J gene is TRBJ1-1, the V gene TRBV10-3, with D unresolved. Trimming stripped 3 bases from V and 1 base from J, with 9 bases between. CDR1 and CDR2 (germline): ENHRY, SYGVKD. The CDR3 is made up of 14 amino acids. CDR3 DNA: TGTGCCATCAGTGACCGTCGAGCGAACACTGAAGCTTTCTTT. It is translated as CAISDRRANTEAFF.

Concerning this clone itself: At the DNA level, this CDR3 is encoded by other sequences in the same sample as well. The chain combines TRBV19 with TRBJ2-7; 9 bases map to TRBD1. The germline CDR1 and CDR2 sequences are LNHDA and SQIVND (reference sequence). Trimming at V came to 6 bases and at J to 3 bases, leaving 3 bases not matched to a gene. The CDR3 covers 13 residues. The CDR3, as DNA: TGTGCCAGTAGCCCGGACAGGGGCTACGAGCAGTACTTC. This sequence encodes CASSPDRGYEQYF.

DNA of the CDR3: TGTGCCAGCAGCTCCCGGACAGGACGTGCCTACAATGAGCAGTTCTTC. It codes for CASSSRTGRAYNEQFF. This sequence joins TRBV11-2 and TRBJ2-1, with 7 positions matching TRBD1. This CDR3 has 16 amino acids. CDR1 SGHAT and CDR2 FQNNGV come from the germline V gene. Trimming removed 4 bases from V and 2 bases from J; junction bases left unmatched: 8.

The chain is built from TRBV19 and TRBJ2-1; D perhaps matches TRBD1 (5 bases). Germline CDR1 and CDR2: LNHDA and SQIVND (reference sequence). The CDR3 length is 12 residues. V was clipped by 6 bases and J by 8 bases, with 11 bases between them. CDR3: CASSPKGYEQFF. CDR3 bases: TGTGCCAGTAGCCCGAAGGGGTATGAGCAGTTCTTC.

The V call is TRBV27, the J call TRBJ2-1; no firm D call. Trimming stripped 5 bases from V and 5 bases from J, with 7 bases between. The CDR3 spans 12 residues. Germline CDR1 is MNHEY and CDR2 is SMNVEV (reference sequence). CDR3: CASSRVDNEQFF. The CDR3 region has the DNA TGTGCCAGCAGTCGAGTCGACAATGAGCAGTTCTTC.

The chain carries TRBV28 and TRBJ2-2, with TRBD1 matching over 8 bases. The CDR3 length is 18 residues. With 6 bases clipped from V and 0 bases from J, the junction kept 12 bases outside the gene matches. CDR1 and CDR2 from the germline V gene are MDHEN and SYDVKM. The CDR3 loop is CASRTAGAGGTNTGELFF. CDR3 DNA: TGTGCCAGCAGAACGGCAGGGGCAGGGGGCACGAACACCGGGGAGCTGTTTTTT.